This TCR beta chain was captured in a study of T cell changes during pregnancy in multiple sclerosis. Trimming removed 6 bases from V and 4 bases from J; junction bases left unmatched: 7. CDR1 SNHLY and CDR2 FYNNEI come from the germline V gene. The CDR3 has 15 residues. Repertoires were generated with immunoSEQ multiplex PCR, while TCRdb's copy carries only in-frame clones and drops some. The sample records about 67,000 clones, around 90% being singletons. Sequences were derived from peripheral blood, sampled in the first trimester of pregnancy. The rearrangement links TRBV2 to TRBJ2-5; 11 bases are a match to TRBD2. This clonotype was sampled from a female donor in good health, enrolled as a control in a pregnancy study. Here the CDR3 DNA reads TGTGCCAGCAGCGCGACACTAGCGGGAGCAGAGACCCAGTACTTC. This translates into CASSATLAGAETQYF.